This TCR beta chain was recorded in a study of shared clonotypes between healthy human individuals. Whole-study results and caveats: Estimated richness values were generally larger in naive subsets than in memory subsets.

The V gene lost 0 bases and the J gene lost 1 base, with 14 bases spanning the gap. Germline lookup yields CDR1 SGHRS and CDR2 YFSETQ. There are 18 residues in the CDR3. CD4+ cells were split into CD45RA+ naive and CD45RA-negative memory subsets. Concerning this clone itself: Antigen unknown.

TCRdb keeps only in-frame clones here, not all; method: immunoSEQ multiplex PCR. The table shows around 2.1 million clones, with approximately 96% occurring only once. The chain links TRBV5-1 to TRBJ2-6, with a tentative D call TRBD1 (6 bases). The specimen was naive CD4+ T cells sorted from blood. Specified subset: CD45RA+ positively selected. The TCR sequence derives from a man younger than 30 in good health. The CDR3 protein is CASSLDRVSRSGANVLTF. As DNA, the CDR3 is TGCGCCAGCAGCTTGGACAGGGTCTCCAGGTCTGGGGCCAACGTCCTGACTTTC.